This paragraph covers one TCR beta chain sequence. These data are taken from a study of blood T cell repertoires in COVID-19. V was cut by 1 base and J by 6 bases, with 10 bases left in between. The germline gives CDR1 SGHRS, CDR2 YFSETQ. CDR3 length: 13 amino acids. Authors' analysis steps: Amplification of reference gene primers was used by the study to estimate nucleated cell counts. Produced via immunoSEQ multiplex PCR; TCRdb's table is partial and in-frame only. V and J calls and clone size are given by that table; D and trimming were obtained from the DNA. Among roughly 71,000 clones, approximately 91% were seen once, and the ten largest hold around 30%.

The source material was peripheral blood. This receptor was obtained from a man aged 50-59 years with acute or convalescent COVID-19. The chain is built from TRBV5-1 and TRBJ1-2; unclear D gene. Here the CDR3 DNA reads TGCGCCAGCAGCTTGACCAGAACCGATGGCTACACCTTC. This sequence encodes CASSLTRTDGYTF.